These 27 T cell receptor beta chains came from one sample sequenced in a study of T-cell memory formation after mild COVID-19. In TCRdb, the 5' RACE reads were re-called with MiXCR into one record per CDR3 protein. The sample shows approximately 440,000 distinct CDR3 sequences, around 20% of them seen only once. The specimen sequenced was PBMCs or a T cell subset sorted from them (not recorded which). These receptor sequences come from an adult woman who had mild COVID-19 (a few samples of this study predate the infection). Cell type and time point are not known.

The chain links TRBV6-5 to TRBJ2-1, with TRBD1 as a possible D gene (6 bases). The CDR3 spans 15 residues. Germline V gene lookup returns CDR1 MNHEY and CDR2 SVGAGI. V gave up 6 bases and J gave up 5 bases, with 17 bases separating them. The CDR3: CASSLRDTTNNEQFF. The CDR3 bases are TGTGCCAGCAGCCTCCGGGACACAACAAACAATGAGCAGTTCTTC.

The V and J genes are TRBV7-9 and TRBJ2-7, with D perhaps matching TRBD2 (6 bases). V was shortened by 4 bases and J by 4 bases, with 20 bases between the two germline ends. Germline V lookup: CDR1 SEHNR, CDR2 FQNEAQ (reference sequence). This CDR3 is built from 16 residues. This CDR3 is CASSWGDLTGGYEQYF. CDR3 in DNA: TGTGCCAGCAGCTGGGGTGACCTTACCGGAGGGTACGAGCAGTACTTC.

The V and J genes are TRBV9 and TRBJ2-2; no firm D call. V was clipped by 7 bases and J by 2 bases, with 9 bases between them. The CDR3 is 13 residues long. Per the germline V gene, CDR1 is SGDLS and CDR2 is YYNGEE. The CDR3 coding sequence is TGTGCCAGCCGTCCGGACAACACCGGGGAGCTGTTTTTT. Translation: CASRPDNTGELFF.

A remark on this clonotype: Relative to the germline gene, one junction end is altered; a read error may explain this. V is TRBV5-1 and J is TRBJ2-5, with D tentatively TRBD1 or TRBD2 (5 bases each). Germline CDR1 and CDR2: SGHRS and YFSETQ. The CDR3 has 11 amino acids. CDR3 DNA sequence: TGCGCCAGCAGCACAAGACAGAGGGATGACTTC. This translates into CASSTRQRDDF.

The chain has TRBV12-3 or TRBV12-4 and TRBJ1-1; no reliable D call. CDR3 length: 13 residues. Deletions cut 2 bases from V and 4 bases from J, with 8 bases between. The CDR3 loop reads CASSLLGGTEAFF. The CDR3 DNA reads as TGTGCCAGCAGTTTACTGGGAGGCACTGAAGCTTTCTTT.

This clonotype was detected a few times. This chain uses TRBV18 with TRBJ2-5; no reliable D call. CDR3 length: 11 amino acids. V dropped 2 bases and J dropped 6 bases, with 4 bases sitting between them. Germline V lookup: CDR1 KGHSH, CDR2 LQKENI. The CDR3: CASSPGKTQYF. DNA for the CDR3: TGTGCCAGCTCACCAGGGAAGACCCAGTACTTC.

This clonotype has only a few counts. The CDR3 DNA is TGCAGCGTTACCGGGACTAGCGGGTGGCCCTACGAGCAGTACTTC. Its translation is CSVTGTSGWPYEQYF. The genes are TRBV29-1 and TRBJ2-7; 12 positions agree with TRBD2. The J segment lost 2 bases and the V segment lost 5 bases, leaving 7 bases of the junction unmatched. The CDR3 is 15 residues long. CDR1 SQVTM and CDR2 ANQGSEA come from the germline V gene.

This chain links TRBV7-8 with TRBJ2-1; 9 bases are shared with TRBD1. The CDR3 covers 16 residues. V was clipped by 5 bases and J by 7 bases; unmatched bases: 12. Per the germline V gene, CDR1 is SGHVS and CDR2 is FQNEAQ. The CDR3 sequence is CASSRMDGQGYNEQFF. CDR3 coding DNA: TGTGCCAGCAGCCGGATGGACGGACAGGGGTATAATGAGCAGTTCTTC.

This clonotype was seen only a few times. The chain has TRBV29-1 and TRBJ2-7; 8 positions agree with TRBD1. The germline gives CDR1 SQVTM, CDR2 ANQGSEA. This CDR3 has 13 amino acids. Trimming at V came to 6 bases and at J to 4 bases, leaving 8 bases not matched to a gene. Here the CDR3 reads CSVNGQGIYEQYF. The CDR3, as DNA: TGCAGCGTGAACGGACAGGGAATTTACGAGCAGTACTTC.

The chain joins TRBV13 to TRBJ1-5; 7 bases line up with TRBD1. V lost 5 bases to trimming and J lost 0 bases; unmatched junction nucleotides: 10. This CDR3 has 17 amino acids. Germline-derived CDR1 and CDR2 are PRHDT and FYEKMQ (reference sequence). As DNA, the CDR3 is TGTGCCAGCAGCCTGAATGCCGGGACAGATAGCAATCAGCCCCAGCATTTT. This encodes CASSLNAGTDSNQPQHF.

The chain combines TRBV19 with TRBJ1-1; D call uncertain. Trimming shortened V by 7 bases and J by 3 bases, and 12 bases separated the two germline ends. Germline V gives CDR1 LNHDA, CDR2 SQIVND (reference sequence). This CDR3 comprises 13 residues. The CDR3: CASIMAEDTEAFF. The CDR3 DNA reads TGTGCCAGTATCATGGCCGAGGACACTGAAGCTTTCTTT.

The rearrangement links TRBV30 to TRBJ2-1; D not certain. Germline V CDR1 and CDR2: GTSNPN, SVGIG (reference sequence). The CDR3 is 14 amino acids. Trimming took 8 bases from V and 3 from J, leaving 17 bases between them. In DNA, the CDR3 is TGTGCCCTTACCCTCCGGAGACTCTACAATGAGCAGTTCTTC. Amino acid sequence: CALTLRRLYNEQFF.

The J gene is TRBJ2-2, the V gene TRBV5-5; D gene uncertain. Germline values: CDR1 SGHKS, CDR2 YYEKEE (reference sequence). Trimming pared 0 bases from V and 5 bases from J, leaving 17 bases between. The CDR3 is 17 residues long. The CDR3, as DNA: TGTGCCAGCAGCTTGGCCGTTGACACCACGCGGACCGGGGAGCTGTTTTTT. It encodes CASSLAVDTTRTGELFF.

J is TRBJ2-7 and V is TRBV5-1, with no clear D. The CDR3 loop spans 11 amino acids. V dropped 7 bases and J dropped 4 bases, with 9 bases sitting between them. CDR1 and CDR2 from the germline V gene are SGHRS and YFSETQ. CDR3 DNA sequence: TGCGCCAGCCGTCTAGGGTACGAGCAGTACTTC. Translating gives CASRLGYEQYF.

V gene TRBV20-1 combines with J gene TRBJ2-1, with 9 bases fitting TRBD2. Germline V gene sequence: CDR1 DFQATT, CDR2 SNEGSKA (reference sequence). V lost 3 bases and J lost 0; bases outside the gene matches: 6. The CDR3 consists of 16 residues. CDR3 amino acids: CSARLGSGSSYNEQFF. The CDR3 bases are TGCAGTGCTAGGTTGGGTAGCGGGAGCTCCTACAATGAGCAGTTCTTC.

The chain carries TRBV9 and TRBJ2-3, with D hard to call. The V gene's germline CDR1 is SGDLS and CDR2 YYNGEE. The CDR3 runs to 13 residues. V shed 3 bases and J shed 6 bases, with 11 bases lying between them. The CDR3 DNA is TGTGCCAGCAGCGCCTCCCTGGGGGATACGCAGTATTTT. The encoded protein is CASSASLGDTQYF. Variable domain in full (rest from reference TRBV9 and TRBJ2-3): DSGVTQTPKHLITATGQRVTLRCSPRSGDLSVYWYQQSLDQGLQFLIQYYNGEERAKGNILERFSAQQFPDLHSELNLSSLELGDSALYFCASSASLGDTQYFGPGTRLTVL.

This clonotype was detected only a few times. The chain carries TRBV7-6 and TRBJ2-5; no clear D. Germline V gives CDR1 SGHVS, CDR2 FNYEAQ. The CDR3 totals 12 residues. Trimming stripped 6 bases from V and 5 bases from J, with 10 bases between. Here the CDR3 reads CASSFSSETQYF. In nucleotides, the CDR3 is TGTGCCAGCAGTTTTTCGTCGGAGACCCAGTACTTC.

The table lists this clonotype with many counts. V usage is TRBV30 and J usage is TRBJ1-2; D uncertain. Germline loops: CDR1 GTSNPN, CDR2 SVGIG (reference sequence). The CDR3 has 13 amino acids. V lost 5 bases and J 8 bases, leaving 18 bases between the germline ends. CDR3 coding DNA: TGTGCCTGGGGGAAGAAAGGGATAGAAGGCTACACCTTC. This gives the protein CAWGKKGIEGYTF.

The chain recombines TRBV6-5 with TRBJ2-3, with TRBD2 identical over 8 bases. The ends lost 9 bases at V and 3 bases at J; junction bases unmatched: 14. Per the germline V gene, CDR1 is MNHEY and CDR2 is SVGAGI. This CDR3 contains 16 residues. CDR3 coding DNA: TGTGCCAGTCGAACTAATCCGGGACTAGTGACAGATACGCAGTATTTT. This encodes CASRTNPGLVTDTQYF.

Only a few counts were recorded for this clonotype. The CDR3 bases are TGTGCCAGCAGCTCCCTGACGGGAATGAACACTGAAGCTTTCTTT. It translates to CASSSLTGMNTEAFF. The gene calls are TRBV7-9 and TRBJ1-1; D call uncertain. Germline values: CDR1 SEHNR, CDR2 FQNEAQ (reference sequence). This CDR3 spans 15 amino acids. V lost 4 bases and J lost 0, with 12 bases in between.

This rearrangement joins TRBV5-1 to TRBJ1-2, with D perhaps TRBD1 (6 bases). Germline CDR1 SGHRS, CDR2 YFSETQ. The CDR3 length is 13 residues. V gave up 5 bases and J gave up 4 bases, with 12 bases separating them. DNA for the CDR3: TGCGCCAGCAGGCCTCTGGACAGCTATGGCTACACCTTC. Amino acids: CASRPLDSYGYTF.

The rearrangement joins TRBV12-3 or TRBV12-4 to TRBJ2-3; TRBD2 matches 10 bases. The V gene end was trimmed by 5 bases and the J gene end by 5 bases; junction bases not matched to a gene: 7. The CDR3 totals 15 residues. DNA for the CDR3: TGTGCCAGCAGTCCAAGCGGGGGGGCGATAGATACGCAGTATTTT. Translating it yields CASSPSGGAIDTQYF.

This clonotype was seen a few times. The chain couples TRBV25-1 to TRBJ2-7; 8 bases are shared with TRBD2. Per germline, CDR1 MGHDK and CDR2 SYGVNS. Trimming cost V 10 bases and J 9 bases; bases outside gene matches: 14. The CDR3 covers 13 residues. The CDR3 coding sequence is TGTGCCATGCGGCGGGAGGCTACTACGAGGCAGTACTTC. It is translated as CAMRREATTRQYF.

Notes on this clonotype: Sequence at one end of the junction differs from germline and may be a read error. The chain links TRBV7-9 to TRBJ1-2, with 10 bases lining up with TRBD1. Germline V gene data show CDR1 as SEHNR and CDR2 as FQNEAQ (reference sequence). CDR3 size: 11 residues. This CDR3 reads CASSTRDRGEF. CDR3 nucleotides: TGTGCCAGCAGCACCCGGGACAGGGGTGAATTC.

The table lists this clonotype with a few counts. This chain connects TRBV20-1 to TRBJ2-4; D is unresolved. The germline V gene has CDR1 DFQATT and CDR2 SNEGSKA (reference sequence). This CDR3 spans 13 amino acids. The V gene lost 3 bases and the J gene lost 0 bases, with 6 bases spanning the gap. CDR3 in amino acids: CSARHVAKNIQYF. The CDR3, as DNA: TGCAGTGCTAGGCATGTAGCCAAAAACATTCAGTACTTC.

By frequency in the sample, this clonotype is medium-sized. The chain couples TRBV4-3 to TRBJ2-1; TRBD2 matches 8 bases. The CDR3 consists of 17 residues. Germline lookup yields CDR1 LGHNA and CDR2 YSLEER. The ends lost 0 bases at V and 4 bases at J; junction bases unmatched: 8. The CDR3 is CASSQDHETSAYNEQFF. The CDR3 nucleotides are TGCGCCAGCAGCCAAGATCATGAGACTAGCGCGTACAATGAGCAGTTCTTC.

This sequence joins TRBV11-2 and TRBJ2-5; D perhaps matches TRBD1 (5 bases). CDR1 is SGHAT and CDR2 is FQNNGV in the germline V gene. Trimming stripped 1 base from V and 7 bases from J, with 10 bases between. The CDR3 sequence is 13 residues long. In nucleotides, the CDR3 is TGTGCCAGCAGCTTAGTGGGGCCAGGGACCCAGTACTTC. Translating it yields CASSLVGPGTQYF.